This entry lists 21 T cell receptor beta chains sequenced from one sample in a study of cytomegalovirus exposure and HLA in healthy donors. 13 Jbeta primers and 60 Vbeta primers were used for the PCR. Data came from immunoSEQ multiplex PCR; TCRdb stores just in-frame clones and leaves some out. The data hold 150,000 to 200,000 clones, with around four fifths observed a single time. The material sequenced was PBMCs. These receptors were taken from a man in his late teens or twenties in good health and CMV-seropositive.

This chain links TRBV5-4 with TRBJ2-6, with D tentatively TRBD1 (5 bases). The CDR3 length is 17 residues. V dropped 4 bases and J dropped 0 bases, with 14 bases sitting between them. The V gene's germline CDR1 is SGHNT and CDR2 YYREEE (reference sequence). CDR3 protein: CASSRSTAPSGANVLTF. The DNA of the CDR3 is TGTGCCAGCAGCCGTTCGACAGCCCCCTCTGGGGCCAACGTCCTGACTTTC.

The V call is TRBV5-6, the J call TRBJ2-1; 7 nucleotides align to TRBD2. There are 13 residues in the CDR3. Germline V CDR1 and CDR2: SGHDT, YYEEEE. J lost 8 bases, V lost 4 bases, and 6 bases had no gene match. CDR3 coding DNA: TGTGCCAGCAGCCCGAGGGCGGGGGATGAGCAGTTCTTC. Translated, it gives CASSPRAGDEQFF.

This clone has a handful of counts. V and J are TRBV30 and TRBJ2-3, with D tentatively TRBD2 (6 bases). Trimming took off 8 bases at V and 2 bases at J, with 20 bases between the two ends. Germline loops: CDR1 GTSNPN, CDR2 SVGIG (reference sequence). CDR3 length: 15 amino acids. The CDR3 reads CAQGPLEGITDTQYF. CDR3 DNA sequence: TGTGCCCAGGGACCGTTGGAGGGGATCACAGATACGCAGTATTTT.

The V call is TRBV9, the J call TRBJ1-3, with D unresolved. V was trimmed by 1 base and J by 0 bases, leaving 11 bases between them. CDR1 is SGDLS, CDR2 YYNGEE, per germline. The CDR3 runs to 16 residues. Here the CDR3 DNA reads TGTGCCAGCAGCGTACACCTAAATCCCTCTGGAAACACCATATATTTT. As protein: CASSVHLNPSGNTIYF.

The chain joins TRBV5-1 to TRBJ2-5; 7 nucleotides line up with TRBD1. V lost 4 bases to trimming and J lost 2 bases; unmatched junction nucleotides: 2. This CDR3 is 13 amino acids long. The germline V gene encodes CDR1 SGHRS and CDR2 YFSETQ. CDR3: CASSRDRQETQYF. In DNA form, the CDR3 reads TGCGCCAGCAGCAGGGACAGACAAGAGACCCAGTACTTC.

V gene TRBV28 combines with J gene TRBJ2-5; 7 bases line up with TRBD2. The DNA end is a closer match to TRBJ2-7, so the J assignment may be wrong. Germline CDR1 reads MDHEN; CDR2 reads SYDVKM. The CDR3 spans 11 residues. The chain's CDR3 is CASSWEGEQYF. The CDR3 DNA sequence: TGTGCCAGCAGTTGGGAGGGCGAGCAGTACTTC.

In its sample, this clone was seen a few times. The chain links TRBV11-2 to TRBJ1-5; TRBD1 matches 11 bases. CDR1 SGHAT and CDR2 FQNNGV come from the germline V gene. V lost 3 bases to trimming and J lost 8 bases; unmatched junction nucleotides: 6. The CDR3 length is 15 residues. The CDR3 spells CASSLGTGGQEPQHF. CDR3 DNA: TGTGCCAGCAGCTTGGGGACAGGGGGTCAGGAGCCCCAGCATTTT.

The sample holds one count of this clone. The CDR3 protein is CASSYGHPNQPQHF. For the CDR3, the DNA is TGTGCCAGCAGTTACGGACACCCCAATCAGCCCCAGCATTTT. The V call is TRBV6-5, the J call TRBJ1-5; tentative D call: TRBD1 (5 bases). In germline, CDR1 is MNHEY, CDR2 SVGAGI. V lost 2 bases to trimming and J lost 3 bases, with 8 bases between them. This CDR3 spans 14 amino acids.

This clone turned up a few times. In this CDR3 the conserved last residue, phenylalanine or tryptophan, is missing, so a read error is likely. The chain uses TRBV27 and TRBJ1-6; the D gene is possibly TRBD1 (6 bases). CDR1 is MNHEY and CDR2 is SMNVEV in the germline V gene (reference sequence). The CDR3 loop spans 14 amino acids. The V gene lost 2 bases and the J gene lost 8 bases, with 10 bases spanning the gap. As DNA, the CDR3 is TGTGCCAGCAGTTTAGGGACATCTCATTCACCCCTCCACCTT. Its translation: CASSLGTSHSPLHL.

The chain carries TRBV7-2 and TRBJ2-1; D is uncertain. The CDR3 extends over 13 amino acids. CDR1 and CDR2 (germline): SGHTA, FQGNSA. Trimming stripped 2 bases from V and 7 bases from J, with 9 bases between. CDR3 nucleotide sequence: TGTGCCAGCAGCTTAAGCTTCAAGAATGAGCAGTTCTTC. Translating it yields CASSLSFKNEQFF.

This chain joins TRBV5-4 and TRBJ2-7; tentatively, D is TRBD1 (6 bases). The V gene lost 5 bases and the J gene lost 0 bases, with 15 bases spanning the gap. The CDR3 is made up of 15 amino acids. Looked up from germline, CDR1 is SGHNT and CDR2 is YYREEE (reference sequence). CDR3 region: CASSRTGSSSYEQYF. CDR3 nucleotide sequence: TGTGCCAGCAGTCGAACAGGGTCTAGCTCCTACGAGCAGTACTTC.

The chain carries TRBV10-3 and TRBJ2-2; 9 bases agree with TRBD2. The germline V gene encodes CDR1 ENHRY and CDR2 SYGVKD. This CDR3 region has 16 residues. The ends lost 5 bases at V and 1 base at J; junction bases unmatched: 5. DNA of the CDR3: TGTGCCATCAGTATCACTAGCGGGTTGAACACCGGGGAGCTGTTTTTT. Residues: CAISITSGLNTGELFF.

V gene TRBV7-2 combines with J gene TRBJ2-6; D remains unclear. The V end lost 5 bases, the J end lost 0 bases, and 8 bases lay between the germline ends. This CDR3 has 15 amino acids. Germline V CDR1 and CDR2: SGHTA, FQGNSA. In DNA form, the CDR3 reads TGTGCCAGCAGCAACAGACCCTCTGGGGCCAACGTCCTGACTTTC. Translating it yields CASSNRPSGANVLTF.

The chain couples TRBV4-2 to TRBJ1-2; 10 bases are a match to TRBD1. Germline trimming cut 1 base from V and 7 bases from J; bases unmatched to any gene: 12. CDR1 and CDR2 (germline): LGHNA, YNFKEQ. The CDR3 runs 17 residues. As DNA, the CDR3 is TGTGCCAGCAGCCAAGTTTTTCAGGACAGGGGGTCCCTTGGCTACACCTTC. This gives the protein CASSQVFQDRGSLGYTF.

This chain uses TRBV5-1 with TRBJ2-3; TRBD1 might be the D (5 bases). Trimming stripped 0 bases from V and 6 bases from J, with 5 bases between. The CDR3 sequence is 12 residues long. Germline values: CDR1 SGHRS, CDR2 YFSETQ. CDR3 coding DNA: TGCGCCAGCAGCTTGGAGGGGGATACGCAGTATTTT. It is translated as CASSLEGDTQYF.

The CDR3 DNA reads TGTGCCAGCAGGAGCGGGCAGGGGGCTGGAGAGTCTCAGCCCCAGCATTTT. Protein product: CASRSGQGAGESQPQHF. This rearrangement joins TRBV27 to TRBJ1-5; 8 nucleotides align to TRBD1. CDR3 length: 17 amino acids. Germline trimming cut 6 bases from V and 6 bases from J; bases unmatched to any gene: 16. The germline CDR1 and CDR2 sequences are MNHEY and SMNVEV (reference sequence).

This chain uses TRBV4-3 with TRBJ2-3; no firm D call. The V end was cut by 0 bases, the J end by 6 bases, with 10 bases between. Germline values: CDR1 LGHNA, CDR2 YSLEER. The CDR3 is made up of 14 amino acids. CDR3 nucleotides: TGCGCCAGCAGCCAAGATCAATATCGGGATACGCAGTATTTT. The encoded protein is CASSQDQYRDTQYF.

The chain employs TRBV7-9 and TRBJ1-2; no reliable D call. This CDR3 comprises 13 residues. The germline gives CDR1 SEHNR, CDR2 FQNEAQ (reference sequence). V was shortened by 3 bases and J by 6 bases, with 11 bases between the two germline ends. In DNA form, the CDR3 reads TGTGCCAGCAGCTTTGATGGAGCGGATGGCTACACCTTC. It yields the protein CASSFDGADGYTF.

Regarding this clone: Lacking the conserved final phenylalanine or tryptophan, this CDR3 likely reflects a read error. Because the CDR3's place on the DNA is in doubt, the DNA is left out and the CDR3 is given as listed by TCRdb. The CDR3 reads CASSKESVRDSRSMNSPLHL. The chain uses TRBV21-1 and TRBJ1-6. TRBV21-1 is a pseudogene locus. A total of 20 residues make up the CDR3, ends included.

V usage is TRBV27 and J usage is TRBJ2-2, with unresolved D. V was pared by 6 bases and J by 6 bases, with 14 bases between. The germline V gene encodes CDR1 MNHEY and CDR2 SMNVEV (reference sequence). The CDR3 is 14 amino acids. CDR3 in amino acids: CASRRVKEAGELFF. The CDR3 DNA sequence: TGTGCCAGCAGACGAGTAAAAGAAGCCGGGGAGCTGTTTTTT.

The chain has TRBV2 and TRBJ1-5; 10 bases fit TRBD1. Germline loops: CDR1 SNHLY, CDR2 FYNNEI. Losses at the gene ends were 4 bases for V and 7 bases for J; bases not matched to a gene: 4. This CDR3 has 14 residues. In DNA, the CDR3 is TGTGCCAGCAGTGGCGGGACAGGGGTACAGCCCCAGCATTTT. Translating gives CASSGGTGVQPQHF.